The 30 T cell receptor beta chains below all came from one sample that was sequenced in a study of T cells in Graves' hyperthyroidism and ophthalmopathy. RNA transcripts provided the source from which TCR beta CDR3 regions were amplified. HTBI primers were used for first-round RT-PCR of the TCR CDR3. One entry per CDR3 protein, called by TCRdb with MiXCR from the multiplex PCR reads. This table has about 520,000 distinct CDR3 sequences, around 22% appearing once. Sequenced sample: blood. These receptors all stem from a woman in her 30s with Graves' ophthalmopathy.

This clonotype was observed a handful of times. The J gene is TRBJ1-3, the V gene TRBV9; 7 nucleotides align to TRBD1. J was trimmed by 2 bases and V by 0 bases; bases with no gene match: 5. Germline V lookup: CDR1 SGDLS, CDR2 YYNGEE. The CDR3 has 16 residues. The CDR3 protein is CASSVADRVPGNTIYF. In DNA, the CDR3 is TGTGCCAGCAGCGTAGCAGACAGGGTACCTGGAAACACCATATATTTT.

This clonotype was detected ten times or more. V is TRBV6-5 and J is TRBJ1-1; D gene ambiguous. Germline CDR1 MNHEY, CDR2 SVGAGI. V lost 0 bases to trimming and J lost 0 bases, with 14 bases between them. The CDR3 totals 17 residues. The CDR3: CASSYSRGAGMNTEAFF. The CDR3, as DNA: TGTGCCAGCAGTTACTCGAGAGGTGCGGGCATGAACACTGAAGCTTTCTTT.

This CDR3 reads CASSEEVTVRGYTF. The DNA for the CDR3 is TGTGCCAGCAGTGAAGAGGTGACAGTCCGTGGCTACACCTTC. This chain connects TRBV6-1 to TRBJ1-2, with D possibly being TRBD1 (5 bases). Germline CDR1 is MNHNS and CDR2 is SASEGT. This CDR3 comprises 14 residues. The V end lost 1 base, the J end lost 7 bases, and 13 bases lay between the germline ends.

Many counts were recorded for this clonotype. The J gene is TRBJ2-6, the V gene TRBV27; possible D gene TRBD2, 6 bases. The CDR3 is 18 amino acids. With 3 bases removed from V and 0 bases from J, the gap between germline ends came to 15 bases. The germline V gene encodes CDR1 MNHEY and CDR2 SMNVEV (reference sequence). This CDR3 reads CASSLEGPVVSGANVLTF. CDR3 bases: TGTGCCAGCAGTTTGGAGGGCCCGGTAGTCTCTGGGGCCAACGTCCTGACTTTC.

This clonotype was observed at least ten times. Since no conserved phenylalanine or tryptophan closes the CDR3, a read error is the likely cause. V usage is TRBV12-3 or TRBV12-4 and J usage is TRBJ1-6, with a possible D match to TRBD1 (5 bases). V lost 3 bases to trimming and J lost 10 bases, with 13 bases between them. This CDR3 comprises 14 residues. Here the CDR3 DNA reads TGTGCCAGCAGTTTTTGGGGCGAGAACTCACCCCTCCACCTT. Translating gives CASSFWGENSPLHL.

The table lists this clonotype with many counts. The CDR3 DNA follows: TGTGCCAGCAGTTATCACACCGGGGAGCTGTTTTTT. Protein: CASSYHTGELFF. The gene calls are TRBV6-2 or TRBV6-3 and TRBJ2-2; no definite D call. CDR3 size: 12 residues. The germline CDR1 and CDR2 sequences are MNHEY and SVGEGT. The V gene lost 3 bases and the J gene lost 3 bases, with 2 bases spanning the gap.

This clonotype was found many times. This rearrangement joins TRBV30 to TRBJ1-2; 10 nucleotides align to TRBD1. Trimming removed 1 base from V and 2 bases from J; junction bases left unmatched: 1. The CDR3 is made up of 14 amino acids. CDR1 GTSNPN and CDR2 SVGIG come from the germline V gene (reference sequence). CDR3 in amino acids: CAWSGTGGNYGYTF. CDR3 sequence (DNA): TGTGCCTGGAGTGGGACAGGGGGAAACTATGGCTACACCTTC.

This clonotype has just a few counts. The V call is TRBV7-8, the J call TRBJ1-2; TRBD1 agrees at 7 bases. The junction had 7 bases not matched to a gene; V was cut back by 5 bases and J by 4 bases. The CDR3 is 14 amino acids. CDR1 SGHVS and CDR2 FQNEAQ come from the germline V gene. Here the CDR3 reads CASSTLGQAYGYTF. The CDR3 DNA sequence: TGTGCCAGCAGCACACTTGGACAGGCCTATGGCTACACCTTC.

In its sample, this clonotype was seen many times. The chain employs TRBV27 and TRBJ2-5, with D possibly being TRBD2 (6 bases). V lost 3 bases and J 4 bases, leaving 12 bases between the germline ends. The CDR3 is made up of 14 amino acids. Germline loops: CDR1 MNHEY, CDR2 SMNVEV (reference sequence). The CDR3 is CASSFQGLSETQYF. The CDR3 nucleotides are TGTGCCAGCAGTTTCCAGGGACTCTCAGAGACCCAGTACTTC.

The chain combines TRBV11-2 with TRBJ2-2; possible D gene TRBD1, 5 bases. This CDR3 has 16 residues. V was clipped by 1 base and J by 3 bases, with 12 bases between them. CDR1 is SGHAT, CDR2 FQNNGV, per germline. The CDR3 DNA sequence: TGTGCCAGCAGCTTAGTGGTTGGGGCAGACACCGGGGAGCTGTTTTTT. It encodes CASSLVVGADTGELFF.

The chain links TRBV15 to TRBJ2-7, with D uncertain. The V end was cut by 3 bases, the J end by 2 bases, with 17 bases between. The CDR3 has 16 residues. Germline V gene sequence: CDR1 LNHNV, CDR2 YYDKDF (reference sequence). CDR3 region: CATSSDRGPEPYEQYF. CDR3 nucleotides: TGTGCCACCAGCAGCGACCGCGGTCCGGAGCCCTACGAGCAGTACTTC.

The rearrangement uses TRBV27 and TRBJ2-7; D is possibly TRBD1 or TRBD2 (5 bases each). V lost 2 bases and J 5 bases, leaving 13 bases between the germline ends. The CDR3 consists of 14 residues. From germline, CDR1 is MNHEY and CDR2 SMNVEV (reference sequence). The CDR3, as DNA: TGTGCCAGCAGTTTACGTGGTGGGGACCACGAGCAGTACTTC. It specifies CASSLRGGDHEQYF.

This clonotype was detected ten times or more. CDR3 in DNA: TGTGCCAGCAGCCAATGGGCAGGAGATAACACTGAAGCTTTCTTT. It codes for CASSQWAGDNTEAFF. The rearrangement uses TRBV16 and TRBJ1-1; D is ambiguous. CDR1 and CDR2 (germline): KGHSY, FQNENV. There are 15 residues in the CDR3. Trimming removed 1 base from V and 2 bases from J, with 11 bases in between.

V usage is TRBV18 and J usage is TRBJ2-7, with 7 nucleotides matching TRBD1. V was clipped by 0 bases and J by 6 bases; unmatched bases: 11. Germline values: CDR1 KGHSH, CDR2 LQKENI. The CDR3 is 16 residues long. For the CDR3, the DNA is TGTGCCAGCTCACCACCGACAGGGCGATTGGCGGGCGAGCAGTACTTC. The encoded protein is CASSPPTGRLAGEQYF.

This clonotype was counted at least ten times. The J gene is TRBJ1-2, the V gene TRBV30; possible D gene TRBD1, 5 bases. Between the trimmed V and J ends, which lost 2 bases and 3 bases, there was a span of 13 bases. CDR1 and CDR2 (germline): GTSNPN, SVGIG (reference sequence). This CDR3 is 14 amino acids long. In DNA form, the CDR3 reads TGTGCCTGGAGTCTAGGGGTCTACGACTATGGCTACACCTTC. It translates to CAWSLGVYDYGYTF.

The chain joins TRBV2 to TRBJ1-2; D gene ambiguous. The ends were cut back, 2 bases at V and 8 bases at J, with 12 bases in the middle. Germline lookup yields CDR1 SNHLY and CDR2 FYNNEI. The CDR3 covers 13 residues. The CDR3 bases are TGTGCCAGCAGTGAACCCGCGGTGGGGGGCTACACCTTC. It yields the protein CASSEPAVGGYTF.

This clonotype was recorded at least ten times. The chain is built from TRBV5-1 and TRBJ2-2; D is uncertain. Germline V gene data show CDR1 as SGHRS and CDR2 as YFSETQ. The CDR3 length is 13 residues. The ends were cut back, 4 bases at V and 5 bases at J, with 9 bases in the middle. In DNA form, the CDR3 reads TGCGCCAGCAGCGAACAAGATACCGGGGAGCTGTTTTTT. This encodes CASSEQDTGELFF. The whole variable domain, remainder taken from reference TRBV5-1 and TRBJ2-2, is KAGVTQTPRYLIKTRGQQVTLSCSPISGHRSVSWYQQTPGQGLQFLFEYFSETQRNKGNFPGRFSGRQFSNSRSEMNVSTLELGDSALYLCASSEQDTGELFFGEGSRLTVL.

This clonotype was detected only a few times. This CDR3 is CASLPGTGLETQYF. The CDR3 DNA sequence: TGTGCCAGCCTTCCGGGGACAGGGCTGGAGACCCAGTACTTC. V gene TRBV6-2 or TRBV6-3 combines with J gene TRBJ2-5; TRBD1 aligns across 9 bases. Germline-derived CDR1 and CDR2 are MNHEY and SVGEGT. CDR3 length equals 14 residues. The V and J ends lost 8 bases and 5 bases, in that order; junction bases with no gene match: 9.

This clonotype has at least ten counts. This chain joins TRBV6-2 or TRBV6-3 and TRBJ2-7; either TRBD1 or TRBD2 may fit D (5 bases each). The CDR3 runs to 14 residues. Germline CDR1 is MNHEY and CDR2 is SVGEGT. The V gene lost 5 bases and the J gene lost 6 bases, with 17 bases spanning the gap. CDR3: CASSNLFGAGEQYF. In DNA form, the CDR3 reads TGTGCCAGCAGTAACTTGTTCGGGGCGGGCGAGCAGTACTTC.

This clonotype was detected many times. The chain links TRBV2 to TRBJ1-2, with TRBD1 matching 7 bases. V shed 2 bases, J shed 2 bases, and the junction held 2 bases outside the gene matches. Germline lookup yields CDR1 SNHLY and CDR2 FYNNEI. The CDR3 spans 14 residues. CDR3 amino acids: CASSEQGVNYGYTF. DNA for the CDR3: TGTGCCAGCAGTGAACAGGGGGTAAACTATGGCTACACCTTC. Full variable domain (missing parts from reference TRBV2 and TRBJ1-2): EPEVTQTPSHQVTQMGQEVILRCVPISNHLYFYWYRQILGQKVEFLVSFYNNEISEKSEIFDDQFSVERPDGSNFTLKIRSTKLEDSAMYFCASSEQGVNYGYTFGSGTRLTVV.

V usage is TRBV11-1 and J usage is TRBJ2-7, with 12 bases matching TRBD1. J was trimmed by 4 bases and V by 6 bases; bases with no gene match: 7. The CDR3 is 15 amino acids. The germline CDR1 and CDR2 sequences are SGHAT and FQDESV (reference sequence). CDR3 loop: CASRGQGAGEYEQYF. The CDR3 bases are TGTGCCAGCAGGGGACAGGGGGCCGGGGAGTACGAGCAGTACTTC.

In regard to this clonotype: A much larger clone is a single base away; this may be a read error. The V call is TRBV5-5, the J call TRBJ2-5; D uncertain. The length of the CDR3 is 16 residues. The germline gives CDR1 SGHKS, CDR2 YYEKEE (reference sequence). V lost 1 base and J lost 4, with 17 bases in between. The CDR3 region is CASSLTREFLRETQYF. CDR3 nucleotides: TGTGCCAGCAGCTTGACAAGAGAATTTCTTCGAGAGACCCAGTACTTC.

This clonotype was found many times. This sequence joins TRBV7-9 and TRBJ2-7; TRBD1 aligns across 8 bases. Germline CDR1 is SEHNR and CDR2 is FQNEAQ (reference sequence). This CDR3 region has 15 residues. With V trimmed by 5 bases and J by 4 bases, 10 bases remained unmatched. The CDR3 loop reads CASSPMGQEWYEQYF. The CDR3 nucleotides read TGTGCCAGCAGCCCCATGGGACAGGAGTGGTACGAGCAGTACTTC.

In its sample, this clonotype was seen many times. The V call is TRBV11-1, the J call TRBJ1-1, with no clear D. CDR3 length equals 16 residues. Deletions cut 2 bases from V and 5 bases from J, with 18 bases between. CDR1 SGHAT and CDR2 FQDESV come from the germline V gene (reference sequence). CDR3 region: CASSLRAPDLGTEAFF. The CDR3, as DNA: TGTGCCAGCAGCTTAAGGGCCCCGGACCTGGGGACTGAAGCTTTCTTT. The variable domain in full, with the rest retrieved from reference TRBV11-1 and TRBJ1-1, is EAEVAQSPRYKITEKSQAVAFWCDPISGHATLYWYRQILGQGPELLVQFQDESVVDDSQLPKDRFSAERLKGVDSTLKIQPAELGDSAMYLCASSLRAPDLGTEAFFGQGTRLTVV.

This clonotype was observed a few times. This rearrangement joins TRBV11-2 to TRBJ2-2; D unresolved. CDR3 length equals 14 residues. Looked up from germline, CDR1 is SGHAT and CDR2 is FQNNGV. Trimming shortened V by 1 base and J by 5 bases, and 8 bases separated the two germline ends. CDR3 DNA sequence: TGTGCCAGCAGCTTAGGGGTGGTAACCGGGGAGCTGTTTTTT. It yields the protein CASSLGVVTGELFF. Full variable domain (remainder filled in from reference TRBV11-2 and TRBJ2-2): EAGVAQSPRYKIIEKRQSVAFWCNPISGHATLYWYQQILGQGPKLLIQFQNNGVVDDSQLPKDRFSAERLKGVDSTLKIQPAKLEDSAVYLCASSLGVVTGELFFGEGSRLTVL.

This clonotype was counted at least ten times. V gene TRBV20-1 combines with J gene TRBJ2-5; no clear D gene. The V gene lost 5 bases and the J gene lost 2 bases, with 6 bases spanning the gap. This CDR3 contains 11 residues. Germline values: CDR1 DFQATT, CDR2 SNEGSKA (reference sequence). In DNA, the CDR3 is TGCAGTGCTGCAAGACAAGAGACCCAGTACTTC. As protein: CSAARQETQYF.

This clonotype appeared many times. The chain is built from TRBV7-9 and TRBJ2-5; 11 bases agree with TRBD2. Germline CDR1 reads SEHNR; CDR2 reads FQNEAQ (reference sequence). V trimming: 5 bases; J trimming: 7 bases; junction bases outside the gene matches: 12. This CDR3 contains 16 residues. The CDR3 region has the DNA TGTGCCAGCAGCCACACCTGGACTAGCGGGCCAGGGACCCAGTACTTC. This gives the protein CASSHTWTSGPGTQYF.

The J gene is TRBJ1-5, the V gene TRBV15; 8 bases map to TRBD1. Germline CDR1 LNHNV, CDR2 YYDKDF (reference sequence). CDR3 length equals 16 residues. V trimming: 4 bases; J trimming: 3 bases; junction bases outside the gene matches: 8. CDR3 DNA: TGTGCCACCAGCAAGGGAAGACAGGGGAACAATCAGCCCCAGCATTTT. As protein: CATSKGRQGNNQPQHF.

About this clonotype itself: Given the absence of the conserved phenylalanine or tryptophan at the CDR3 end, a read error is likely. No DNA is shown, since the ends of the CDR3 on it are uncertain; the CDR3 is the one TCRdb lists. The chain is built from TRBV4-1 and TRBJ1-1. CDR1 MGHRA and CDR2 YSYEKL come from the germline V gene. The CDR3 sequence runs 16 residues, both termini included. CDR3 region: CASSHGDGGSNTEACS.

Ten or more counts support this clonotype. The chain recombines TRBV25-1 with TRBJ2-7; 9 nucleotides align to TRBD1. CDR1 is MGHDK and CDR2 is SYGVNS in the germline V gene. V lost 5 bases to trimming and J lost 5 bases; unmatched junction nucleotides: 7. The CDR3 contains 14 residues. Here the CDR3 DNA reads TGTGCCAGCAGTCCGGGGACAGGGAGACACGAGCAGTACTTC. This codes for CASSPGTGRHEQYF.